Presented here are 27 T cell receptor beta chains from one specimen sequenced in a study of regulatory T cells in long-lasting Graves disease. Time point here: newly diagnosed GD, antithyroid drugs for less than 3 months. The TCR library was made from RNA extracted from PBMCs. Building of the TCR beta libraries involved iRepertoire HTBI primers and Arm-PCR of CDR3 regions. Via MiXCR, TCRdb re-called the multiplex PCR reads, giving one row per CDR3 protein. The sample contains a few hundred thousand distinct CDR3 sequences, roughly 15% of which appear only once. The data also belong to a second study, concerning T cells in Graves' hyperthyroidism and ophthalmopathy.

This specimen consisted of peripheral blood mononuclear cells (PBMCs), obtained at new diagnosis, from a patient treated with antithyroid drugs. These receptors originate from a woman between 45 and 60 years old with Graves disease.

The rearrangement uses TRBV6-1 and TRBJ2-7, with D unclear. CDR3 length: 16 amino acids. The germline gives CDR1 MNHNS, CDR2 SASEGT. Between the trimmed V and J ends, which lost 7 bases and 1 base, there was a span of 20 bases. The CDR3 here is CASMGAARHASYEQYF. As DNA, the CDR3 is TGTGCCAGCATGGGCGCGGCGCGCCACGCATCCTACGAGCAGTACTTC.

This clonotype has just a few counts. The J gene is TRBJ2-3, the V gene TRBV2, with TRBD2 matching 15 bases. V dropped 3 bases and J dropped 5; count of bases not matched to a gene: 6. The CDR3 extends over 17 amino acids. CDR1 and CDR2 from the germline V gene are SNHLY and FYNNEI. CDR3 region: CASSDAGTSGRKDTQYF. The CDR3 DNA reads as TGTGCCAGCAGTGATGCCGGGACTAGCGGGAGGAAAGATACGCAGTATTTT.

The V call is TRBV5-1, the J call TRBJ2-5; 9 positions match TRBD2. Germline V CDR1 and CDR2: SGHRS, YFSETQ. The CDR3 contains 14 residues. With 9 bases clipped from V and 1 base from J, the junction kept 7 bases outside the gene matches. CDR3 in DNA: TGCGCCACCGCTAGCGGGGCATCCCAAGAGACCCAGTACTTC. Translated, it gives CATASGASQETQYF.

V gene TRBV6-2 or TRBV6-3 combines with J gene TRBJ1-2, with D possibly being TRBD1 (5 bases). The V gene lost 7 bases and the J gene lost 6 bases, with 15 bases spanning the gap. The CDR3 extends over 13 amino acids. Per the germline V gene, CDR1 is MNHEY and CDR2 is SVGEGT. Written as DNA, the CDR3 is TGTGCCAGCAATCATGGGGCAGGGAATGGCTACACCTTC. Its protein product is CASNHGAGNGYTF.

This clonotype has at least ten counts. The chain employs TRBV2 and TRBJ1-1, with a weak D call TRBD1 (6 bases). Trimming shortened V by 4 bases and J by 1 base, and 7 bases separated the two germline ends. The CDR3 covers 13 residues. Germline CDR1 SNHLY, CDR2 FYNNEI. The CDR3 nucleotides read TGTGCCAGCAGTGGGGGACAGAACACTGAAGCTTTCTTT. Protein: CASSGGQNTEAFF.

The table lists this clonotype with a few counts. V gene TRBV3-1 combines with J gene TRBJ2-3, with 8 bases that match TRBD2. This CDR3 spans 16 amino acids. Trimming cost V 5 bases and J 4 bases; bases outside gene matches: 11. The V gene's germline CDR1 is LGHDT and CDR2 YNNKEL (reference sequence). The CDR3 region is CASSLRLVREADTQYF. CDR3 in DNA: TGTGCCAGCAGCTTACGACTTGTGCGGGAGGCAGATACGCAGTATTTT.

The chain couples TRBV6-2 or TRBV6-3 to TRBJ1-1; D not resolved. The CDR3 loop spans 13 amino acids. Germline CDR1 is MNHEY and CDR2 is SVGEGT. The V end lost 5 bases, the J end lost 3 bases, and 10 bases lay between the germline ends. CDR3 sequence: CASSELGYTEAFF. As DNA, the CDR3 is TGTGCCAGCAGTGAACTCGGGTACACTGAAGCTTTCTTT.

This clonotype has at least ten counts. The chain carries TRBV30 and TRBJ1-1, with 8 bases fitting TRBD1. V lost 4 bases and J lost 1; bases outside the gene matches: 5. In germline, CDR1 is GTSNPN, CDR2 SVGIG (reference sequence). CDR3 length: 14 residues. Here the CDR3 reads CAWTFGTGNTEAFF. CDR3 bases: TGTGCCTGGACCTTTGGGACAGGGAACACTGAAGCTTTCTTT.

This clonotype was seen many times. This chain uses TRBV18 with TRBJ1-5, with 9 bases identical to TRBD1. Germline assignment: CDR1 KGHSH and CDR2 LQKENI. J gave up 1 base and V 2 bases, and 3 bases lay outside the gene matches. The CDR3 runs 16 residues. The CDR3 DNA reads TGTGCCAGCTCACCAATGACAGGGGGAAGCAATCAGCCCCAGCATTTT. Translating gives CASSPMTGGSNQPQHF.

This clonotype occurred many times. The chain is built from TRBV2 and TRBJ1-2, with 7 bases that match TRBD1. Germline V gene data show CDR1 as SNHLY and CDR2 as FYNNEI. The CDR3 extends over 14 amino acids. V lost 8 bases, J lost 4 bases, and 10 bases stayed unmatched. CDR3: CASSLTGAIYGYTF. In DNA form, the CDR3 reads TGTGCCAGCTCCCTAACAGGGGCAATCTATGGCTACACCTTC.

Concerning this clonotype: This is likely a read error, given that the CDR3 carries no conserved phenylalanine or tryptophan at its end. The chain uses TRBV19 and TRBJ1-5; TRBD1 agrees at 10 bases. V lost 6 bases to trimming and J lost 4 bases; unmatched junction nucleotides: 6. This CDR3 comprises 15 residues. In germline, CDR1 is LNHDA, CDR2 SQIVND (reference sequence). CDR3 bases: TGTGCCAGTAGAACGGGACAGGGGTTTAATCAGCCCCAGCATTCT. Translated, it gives CASRTGQGFNQPQHS.

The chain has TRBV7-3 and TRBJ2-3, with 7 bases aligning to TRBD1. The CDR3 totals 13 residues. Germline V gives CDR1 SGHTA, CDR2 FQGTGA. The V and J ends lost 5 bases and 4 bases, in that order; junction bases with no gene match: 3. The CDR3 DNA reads TGTGCCAGCAGCGCTCAGGGGGCAGATACGCAGTATTTT. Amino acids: CASSAQGADTQYF.

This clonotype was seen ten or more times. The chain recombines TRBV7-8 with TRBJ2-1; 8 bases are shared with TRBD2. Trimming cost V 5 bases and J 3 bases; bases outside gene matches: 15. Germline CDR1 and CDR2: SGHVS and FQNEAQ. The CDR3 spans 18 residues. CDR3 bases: TGTGCCAGCAGCCCAACTAGGGGGGCGACTAGCGACTACAATGAGCAGTTCTTC. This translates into CASSPTRGATSDYNEQFF.

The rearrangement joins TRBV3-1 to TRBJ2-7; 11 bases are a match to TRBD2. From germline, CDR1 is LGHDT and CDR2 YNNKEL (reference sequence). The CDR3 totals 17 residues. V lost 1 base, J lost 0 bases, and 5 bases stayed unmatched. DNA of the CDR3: TGTGCCAGCAGCCAAGGATCTGGACTAGCGGGCTCCTACGAGCAGTACTTC. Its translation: CASSQGSGLAGSYEQYF.

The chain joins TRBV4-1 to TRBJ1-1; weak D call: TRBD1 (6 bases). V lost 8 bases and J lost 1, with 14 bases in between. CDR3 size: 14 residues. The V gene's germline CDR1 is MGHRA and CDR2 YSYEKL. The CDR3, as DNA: TGCGCCAGCTGCAGGACAGTGAAGAACACTGAAGCTTTCTTT. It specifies CASCRTVKNTEAFF.

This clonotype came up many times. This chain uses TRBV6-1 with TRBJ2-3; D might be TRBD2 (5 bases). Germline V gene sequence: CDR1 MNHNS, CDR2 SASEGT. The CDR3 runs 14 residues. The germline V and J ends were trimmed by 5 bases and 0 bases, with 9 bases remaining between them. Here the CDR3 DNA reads TGTGCCAGCAGTATCCGGACTAGCACAGATACGCAGTATTTT. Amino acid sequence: CASSIRTSTDTQYF.

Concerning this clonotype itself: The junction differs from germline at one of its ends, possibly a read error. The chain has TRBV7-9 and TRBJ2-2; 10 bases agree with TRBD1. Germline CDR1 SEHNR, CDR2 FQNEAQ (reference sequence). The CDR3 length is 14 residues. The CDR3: CASSGQGDTGDLFF. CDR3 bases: TGTGCCAGCTCAGGACAGGGGGACACCGGGGACCTGTTTTTT.

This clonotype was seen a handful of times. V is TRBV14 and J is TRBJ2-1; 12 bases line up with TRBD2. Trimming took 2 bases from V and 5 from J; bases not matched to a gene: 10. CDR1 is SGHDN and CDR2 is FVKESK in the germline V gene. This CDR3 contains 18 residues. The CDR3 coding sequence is TGTGCCAGCAGCCAAATGAAGATAACTAGCGGGAGGAACAATGAGCAGTTCTTC. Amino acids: CASSQMKITSGRNNEQFF.

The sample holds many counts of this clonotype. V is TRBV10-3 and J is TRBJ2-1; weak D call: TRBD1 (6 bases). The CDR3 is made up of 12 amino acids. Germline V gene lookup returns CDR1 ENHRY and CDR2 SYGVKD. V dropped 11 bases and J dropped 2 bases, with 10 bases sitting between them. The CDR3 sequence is CAAGDTYNEQFF. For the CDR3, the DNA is TGTGCCGCCGGGGACACCTACAATGAGCAGTTCTTC.

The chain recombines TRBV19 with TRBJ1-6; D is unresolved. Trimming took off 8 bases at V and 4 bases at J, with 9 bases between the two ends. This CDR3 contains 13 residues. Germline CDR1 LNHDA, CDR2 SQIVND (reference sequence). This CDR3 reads CASAGIYNSPLHF. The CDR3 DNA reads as TGTGCCAGTGCCGGGATATATAATTCACCCCTCCACTTT.

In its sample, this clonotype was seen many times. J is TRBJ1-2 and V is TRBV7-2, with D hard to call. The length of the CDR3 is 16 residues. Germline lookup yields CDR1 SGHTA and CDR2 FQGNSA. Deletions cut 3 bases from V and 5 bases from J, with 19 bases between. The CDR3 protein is CASSLPDEWQRYGYTF. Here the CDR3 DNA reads TGTGCCAGCAGCTTGCCAGACGAGTGGCAACGATATGGCTACACCTTC.

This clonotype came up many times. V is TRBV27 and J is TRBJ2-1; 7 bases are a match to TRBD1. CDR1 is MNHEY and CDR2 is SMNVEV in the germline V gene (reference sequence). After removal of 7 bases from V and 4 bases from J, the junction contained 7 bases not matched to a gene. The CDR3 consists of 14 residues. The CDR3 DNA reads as TGTGCCAGCACCCCGGACAGGCCATACAATGAGCAGTTCTTC. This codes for CASTPDRPYNEQFF.

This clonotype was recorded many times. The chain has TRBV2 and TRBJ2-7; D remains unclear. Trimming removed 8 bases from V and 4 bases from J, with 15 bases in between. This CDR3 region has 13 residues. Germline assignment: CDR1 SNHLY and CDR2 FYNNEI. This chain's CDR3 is CASGYLDAYEQYF. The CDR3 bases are TGTGCCAGCGGATATTTGGACGCTTACGAGCAGTACTTC.

CDR3 sequence: CASSILDRDTGELFF. Here the CDR3 DNA reads TGTGCCAGTAGTATATTGGACAGGGACACCGGGGAGCTGTTTTTT. The chain is built from TRBV19 and TRBJ2-2; 8 bases line up with TRBD1. CDR1 is LNHDA, CDR2 SQIVND, per germline (reference sequence). The CDR3 is 15 amino acids. The V segment lost 2 bases and the J segment 3 bases; nucleotides outside the gene matches: 2.

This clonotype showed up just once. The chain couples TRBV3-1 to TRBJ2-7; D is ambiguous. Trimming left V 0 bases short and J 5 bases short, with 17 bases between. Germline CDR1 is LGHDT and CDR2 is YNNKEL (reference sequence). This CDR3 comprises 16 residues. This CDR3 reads CASSQDLGRITDEQYF. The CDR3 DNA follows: TGTGCCAGCAGCCAAGATCTGGGCAGGATTACAGACGAGCAGTACTTC.

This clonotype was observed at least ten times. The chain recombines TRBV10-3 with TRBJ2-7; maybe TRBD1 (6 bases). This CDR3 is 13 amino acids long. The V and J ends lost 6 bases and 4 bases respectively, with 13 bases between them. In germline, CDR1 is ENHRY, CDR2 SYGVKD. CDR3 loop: CAIRPPQGYEQYF. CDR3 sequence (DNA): TGTGCCATCAGGCCCCCACAGGGATACGAGCAGTACTTC.

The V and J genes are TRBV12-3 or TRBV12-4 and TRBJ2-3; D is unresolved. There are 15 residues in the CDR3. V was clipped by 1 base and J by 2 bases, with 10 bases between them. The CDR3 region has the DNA TGTGCCAGCAGTTTAGGGCGGAGCATCACAGATACGCAGTATTTT. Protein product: CASSLGRSITDTQYF.